The T cell receptor (beta chain) under discussion was sequenced for a study of T cells in localized non-small cell lung cancer. This clone turned up a few times. The protocol was immunoSEQ multiplex PCR, while the TCRdb copy is restricted to in-frame clones and leaves out a portion. The repertoire consists of fewer than 60,000 clones, with around four fifths occurring once and the leading ten covering just under 20%. Material: peripheral blood, obtained before any cancer treatment. The receptor's source is a female donor at least 60 years old with stage II squamous cell lung carcinoma.

CDR3: CASSIVPGVRPSPLHF. For the CDR3, the DNA is TGTGCCAGTAGTATAGTTCCAGGGGTTCGTCCTTCACCCCTCCACTTT. This chain connects TRBV19 to TRBJ1-6; possibly TRBD1 for D (6 bases). Looked up from germline, CDR1 is LNHDA and CDR2 is SQIVND (reference sequence). The CDR3 has 16 amino acids. V was pared by 1 base and J by 9 bases, with 16 bases between.